These 4 T cell receptor beta chains share one sample of origin, sequenced in a study of T-cell reconstitution after alpha-beta-depleted transplantation in children (TCRdb year 2016). The library was made by PCR. The instrument was an Illumina HiSeq 2500. TCR libraries were prepared with molecular barcoding, using unique molecular identifiers to normalize TCRbeta repertoire quantification. In-frame beta chains were kept once TCRdb had trimmed the public reads at Q25 with fastp and called clones with MiXCR. Here each entry gathers all rows of one CDR3 protein and keeps the most common genes and DNA. This sample has about 610,000 distinct CDR3 sequences in its table, and about 10% of those were observed once. Jointly, the top ten make up roughly 4% of the sample. The material was PBMCs from the stem cell graft donor, obtained from the stem cell graft. The receptors were sampled from a human donor who donated a stem cell graft to a child with acute myeloid leukemia.

This clonotype was seen more than once but under ten times. This chain joins TRBV5-1 and TRBJ1-2; TRBD1 agrees at 7 bases. The J segment lost 8 bases and the V segment lost 2 bases, leaving 12 bases of the junction unmatched. The CDR3 covers 15 residues. Germline values: CDR1 SGHRS, CDR2 YFSETQ. In nucleotides, the CDR3 is TGCGCCAGCAGCTTCCGGGACAGCCCCTCCGGCGGCTACACCTTC. Protein sequence: CASSFRDSPSGGYTF.

This clonotype was seen repeatedly, ten times or more. The chain is built from TRBV4-3 and TRBJ1-1; D is unclear. Germline V gene sequence: CDR1 LGHNA, CDR2 YSLEER. With 3 bases removed from V and 11 bases from J, the gap between germline ends came to 13 bases. This CDR3 comprises 12 residues. The CDR3 DNA sequence: TGCGCCAGCAGCCAGACCCCGGGTGAGGCTTTCTTT. This codes for CASSQTPGEAFF.

This clonotype was found a few times. The chain employs TRBV9 and TRBJ2-1; tentative D call: TRBD2 (6 bases). Trimming removed 3 bases at V and 0 bases at J, with 10 bases between. The CDR3 consists of 15 residues. The V gene's germline CDR1 is SGDLS and CDR2 YYNGEE. The CDR3 here is CASSAGTYSYNEQFF. The DNA for the CDR3 is TGTGCCAGCAGCGCAGGGACTTACTCCTACAATGAGCAGTTCTTC.

The CDR3 here is CASSFTEGNSYEQYF. The CDR3 region has the DNA TGCGCCAGCAGCTTTACGGAGGGCAACTCCTACGAGCAGTACTTC. The rearrangement joins TRBV5-1 to TRBJ2-7; possibly TRBD2 for D (6 bases). Germline CDR1 is SGHRS and CDR2 is YFSETQ. CDR3 length equals 15 residues. Trimming took off 2 bases at V and 0 bases at J, with 12 bases between the two ends.